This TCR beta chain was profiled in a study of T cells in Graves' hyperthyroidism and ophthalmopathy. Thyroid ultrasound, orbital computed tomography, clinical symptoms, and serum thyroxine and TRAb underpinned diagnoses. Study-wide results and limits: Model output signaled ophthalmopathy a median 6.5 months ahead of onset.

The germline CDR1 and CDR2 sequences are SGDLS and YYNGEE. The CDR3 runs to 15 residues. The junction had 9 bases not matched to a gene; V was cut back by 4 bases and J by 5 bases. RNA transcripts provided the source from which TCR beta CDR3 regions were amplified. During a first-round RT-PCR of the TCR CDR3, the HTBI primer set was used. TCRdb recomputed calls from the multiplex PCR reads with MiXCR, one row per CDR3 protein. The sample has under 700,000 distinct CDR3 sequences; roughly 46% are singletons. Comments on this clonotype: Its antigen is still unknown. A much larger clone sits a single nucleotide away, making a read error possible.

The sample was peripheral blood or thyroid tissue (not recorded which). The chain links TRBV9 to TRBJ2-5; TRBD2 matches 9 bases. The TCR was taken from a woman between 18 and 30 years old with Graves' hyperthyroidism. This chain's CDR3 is CASSSGTSMTETQYF. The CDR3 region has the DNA TGTGCCAGCAGCTCCGGGACTAGCATGACGGAGACCCAGTACTTC.